These 26 T cell receptor beta chains were all obtained from the same sample, sequenced in a study of OX40 agonist ivuxolimab in advanced cancers. Profiled with immunoSEQ multiplex PCR; TCRdb holds only in-frame clones, not every one. Of 70,000 or so clones in the sample, about 85% were seen once. The specimen was CD4+ or CD8+ T cells sorted from blood, collected in a trial of the OX40 agonist ivuxolimab. The receptors were sampled from an adult with an advanced solid tumor such as melanoma, head and neck, liver or kidney cancer.

The J gene is TRBJ2-5, the V gene TRBV15, with no clear D. CDR3 size: 13 residues. Trimming stripped 0 bases from V and 4 bases from J, with 6 bases between. Looked up from germline, CDR1 is LNHNV and CDR2 is YYDKDF (reference sequence). The CDR3 bases are TGTGCCACCAGCAGAGAAATTTTAGAGACCCAGTACTTC. Protein: CATSREILETQYF.

This chain links TRBV28 with TRBJ2-3; no definite D call. The CDR3 consists of 13 residues. V dropped 7 bases and J dropped 2 bases, with 10 bases sitting between them. Germline loops: CDR1 MDHEN, CDR2 SYDVKM. Written as DNA, the CDR3 is TGTGCCAGCATCCACGGTTACACAGATACGCAGTATTTT. It codes for CASIHGYTDTQYF.

The chain carries TRBV19 and TRBJ2-6, with TRBD1 matching 12 bases. From germline, CDR1 is LNHDA and CDR2 SQIVND (reference sequence). This CDR3 has 18 residues. Trimming took 1 base from V and 4 from J; bases not matched to a gene: 5. CDR3 in DNA: TGTGCCAGTAGTATAGTGGGACAGGGGGCTTACGGGGCCAACGTCCTGACTTTC. Encoded protein: CASSIVGQGAYGANVLTF.

Here the CDR3 reads CASSPNQIGGAEQYF. The CDR3 nucleotides are TGTGCCAGCTCACCAAATCAGATCGGGGGAGCCGAGCAGTACTTC. The chain recombines TRBV18 with TRBJ2-7, with D possibly TRBD2 on 6 matching bases. The V end was cut by 2 bases, the J end by 6 bases, with 17 bases between. Germline V lookup: CDR1 KGHSH, CDR2 LQKENI. The CDR3 loop spans 15 amino acids.

V and J are TRBV6-5 and TRBJ1-3; possible D gene TRBD1, 5 bases. V lost 6 bases to trimming and J lost 3 bases, with 15 bases between them. Germline V gene data show CDR1 as MNHEY and CDR2 as SVGAGI. The CDR3 consists of 15 residues. As DNA, the CDR3 is TGTGCCAGCAGCCCGTGGGGGGTATTTGGAAACACCATATATTTT. Protein: CASSPWGVFGNTIYF.

The chain recombines TRBV18 with TRBJ1-4; 7 bases map to TRBD1. The germline CDR1 and CDR2 sequences are KGHSH and LQKENI. The CDR3 has 14 amino acids. V shed 2 bases and J 13 bases; nucleotides not matched to a gene: 10. The CDR3 DNA reads TGTGCCAGCTCACCAGCGTCCGGGCCAGGGGGACTGTTTTTT. It translates to CASSPASGPGGLFF.

The CDR3 nucleotides are TGTGCCATCAATACACAGGGGGCGGGCACTGAAGCTTTCTTT. Translation gives CAINTQGAGTEAFF. V and J are TRBV10-3 and TRBJ1-1; 9 bases are shared with TRBD1. The CDR3 runs to 14 residues. After removal of 7 bases from V and 4 bases from J, the junction contained 7 bases not matched to a gene. Per the germline V gene, CDR1 is ENHRY and CDR2 is SYGVKD.

The chain has TRBV7-9 and TRBJ1-2, with a possible D match to TRBD1 (6 bases). Germline CDR1 and CDR2: SEHNR and FQNEAQ (reference sequence). V was clipped by 3 bases and J by 3 bases, with 14 bases between them. This CDR3 has 15 residues. The chain's CDR3 is CASSFGRDNHYGYTF. In DNA, the CDR3 is TGTGCCAGCAGCTTTGGTCGGGACAACCACTATGGCTACACCTTC.

This chain uses TRBV5-1 with TRBJ1-1; D is uncertain. This CDR3 region has 16 residues. Trimming took 0 bases from V and 2 from J, leaving 14 bases between them. CDR1 and CDR2 from the germline V gene are SGHRS and YFSETQ. The CDR3 is CASSLGVSTPNTEAFF. The CDR3 nucleotides are TGCGCCAGCAGCTTGGGAGTGAGTACACCCAACACTGAAGCTTTCTTT.

The chain recombines TRBV6-5 with TRBJ1-2, with 7 bases that match TRBD1. With 6 bases clipped from V and 2 bases from J, the junction kept 3 bases outside the gene matches. Germline-derived CDR1 and CDR2 are MNHEY and SVGAGI. The CDR3 is made up of 13 amino acids. CDR3 in amino acids: CASRGDRNYGYTF. The CDR3 DNA sequence: TGTGCCAGCAGGGGGGACAGAAACTATGGCTACACCTTC.

The rearrangement uses TRBV7-3 and TRBJ2-1, with 13 bases identical to TRBD2. The CDR3 contains 15 residues. The germline gives CDR1 SGHTA, CDR2 FQGTGA. The V gene end was trimmed by 2 bases and the J gene end by 5 bases; junction bases not matched to a gene: 0. This CDR3 is CASSLGTSGNNEQFF. The CDR3 DNA sequence: TGTGCCAGCAGCTTAGGGACTAGCGGGAACAATGAGCAGTTCTTC.

The chain carries TRBV6-5 and TRBJ2-1, with a tentative D call TRBD2 (5 bases). The germline gives CDR1 MNHEY, CDR2 SVGAGI. The CDR3 spans 15 residues. Trimming stripped 6 bases from V and 0 bases from J, with 12 bases between. The CDR3 DNA sequence: TGTGCCAGCAGGACGACGGGAAGCTCCTACAATGAGCAGTTCTTC. Encoded protein: CASRTTGSSYNEQFF.

Written as DNA, the CDR3 is TGTGCCAGTTCTCAGGGGGCAGGCAACTATGGCTACACCTTC. Amino acid sequence: CASSQGAGNYGYTF. V and J are TRBV6-5 and TRBJ1-2; 8 bases agree with TRBD1. The CDR3 consists of 14 residues. The V and J ends lost 9 bases and 2 bases, in that order; junction bases with no gene match: 8. Germline assignment: CDR1 MNHEY and CDR2 SVGAGI.

The chain couples TRBV5-1 to TRBJ2-7, with D possibly being TRBD1 or TRBD2 (6 bases each). The CDR3 is 14 amino acids. CDR1 is SGHRS and CDR2 is YFSETQ in the germline V gene. Trimming took 4 bases from V and 5 from J, leaving 16 bases between them. CDR3 nucleotide sequence: TGCGCCAGCAGCGCGGGAACAGGGTTCAACGAGCAGTACTTC. Protein sequence: CASSAGTGFNEQYF.

The V gene is TRBV5-4, the J gene TRBJ1-1, with D uncertain. The CDR3 extends over 15 amino acids. Trimming stripped 5 bases from V and 2 bases from J, with 16 bases between. Germline values: CDR1 SGHNT, CDR2 YYREEE (reference sequence). CDR3 region: CASSLQMTFNTEAFF. The CDR3 DNA reads as TGTGCCAGCAGTCTACAAATGACTTTCAACACTGAAGCTTTCTTT. The full variable domain, with the rest looked up from reference TRBV5-4 and TRBJ1-1, is ETGVTQSPTHLIKTRGQQVTLRCSSQSGHNTVSWYQQALGQGPQFIFQYYREEENGRGNFPPRFSGLQFPNYSSELNVNALELDDSALYLCASSLQMTFNTEAFFGQGTRLTVV.

The CDR3 DNA reads as TGTGCCAGCAGCCGACGGGACAGAAGCTCTGGAAACACCATATATTTT. Its protein is CASSRRDRSSGNTIYF. The chain carries TRBV7-9 and TRBJ1-3; 7 positions match TRBD1. J gave up 0 bases and V 5 bases, and 7 bases lay outside the gene matches. Looked up from germline, CDR1 is SEHNR and CDR2 is FQNEAQ (reference sequence). There are 16 residues in the CDR3.

The chain carries TRBV11-2 and TRBJ1-2, with no clear D. Germline V lookup: CDR1 SGHAT, CDR2 FQNNGV. V was pared by 2 bases and J by 3 bases, with 7 bases between. The CDR3 has 13 residues. The CDR3 DNA follows: TGTGCCAGCAGCTTACAGGCCTACTATGGCTACACCTTC. Translation: CASSLQAYYGYTF.

DNA for the CDR3: TGTGCCAGCAGCCCGGACAGGGAGGCCGGCTACACCTTC. This translates into CASSPDREAGYTF. The chain links TRBV7-2 to TRBJ1-2, with TRBD1 matching 8 bases. Trimming removed 5 bases from V and 8 bases from J; junction bases left unmatched: 7. The CDR3 sequence is 13 residues long. CDR1 and CDR2 from the germline V gene are SGHTA and FQGNSA.

V usage is TRBV5-1 and J usage is TRBJ2-7; tentatively, D is TRBD1 (6 bases). This CDR3 region has 13 residues. V dropped 0 bases and J dropped 5 bases, with 9 bases sitting between them. CDR1 and CDR2 (germline): SGHRS, YFSETQ. CDR3 protein: CASSLETGNEQYF. The CDR3 DNA reads as TGCGCCAGCAGCTTGGAAACAGGGAACGAGCAGTACTTC.

The chain couples TRBV10-2 to TRBJ1-5; D unresolved. The germline V and J ends were trimmed by 2 bases and 0 bases, with 5 bases remaining between them. The CDR3 has 14 residues. Germline V gene sequence: CDR1 WSHSY, CDR2 SAAADI. The CDR3 loop reads CASSELGSNQPQHF. The CDR3 DNA reads as TGCGCCAGCAGTGAGCTGGGTAGCAATCAGCCCCAGCATTTT.

The chain combines TRBV9 with TRBJ1-6; 7 bases fit TRBD1. The CDR3 length is 15 residues. The J segment lost 4 bases and the V segment lost 4 bases, leaving 5 bases of the junction unmatched. Per germline, CDR1 SGDLS and CDR2 YYNGEE. The CDR3 region has the DNA TGTGCCAGCAGCTCCGGGACAGATTATAATTCACCCCTCCACTTT. Translation gives CASSSGTDYNSPLHF.

J is TRBJ1-1 and V is TRBV28, with a weak D call TRBD1 (5 bases). Between the trimmed V and J ends, which lost 4 bases and 2 bases, there was a span of 11 bases. The CDR3 is made up of 14 amino acids. CDR1 and CDR2 from the germline V gene are MDHEN and SYDVKM. CDR3 amino acids: CASSSPGGNTEAFF. The CDR3 DNA is TGTGCCAGCAGTTCCCCGGGGGGAAACACTGAAGCTTTCTTT.

The V and J genes are TRBV30 and TRBJ2-2, with D unresolved. The germline gives CDR1 GTSNPN, CDR2 SVGIG (reference sequence). Trimming left V 0 bases short and J 4 bases short, with 12 bases between. This CDR3 is 15 amino acids long. CDR3 DNA sequence: TGTGCCTGGAGTGTCGAAGTCAGCCTCACCGGGGAGCTGTTTTTT. It codes for CAWSVEVSLTGELFF.

V is TRBV9 and J is TRBJ1-5; D possibly corresponds to TRBD1 (5 bases). V was trimmed by 3 bases and J by 6 bases, leaving 16 bases between them. The CDR3 contains 15 residues. Per the germline V gene, CDR1 is SGDLS and CDR2 is YYNGEE. CDR3 amino acids: CASSATGTESQPQHF. The CDR3 region has the DNA TGTGCCAGCAGCGCTACCGGGACGGAATCTCAGCCCCAGCATTTT.

The chain joins TRBV10-3 to TRBJ1-5, with 8 bases that match TRBD1. Germline V gene sequence: CDR1 ENHRY, CDR2 SYGVKD. CDR3 length: 15 amino acids. Unmatched junction bases numbered 10, after V lost 4 bases and J lost 8 bases. The CDR3 nucleotides are TGTGCCATCAGTGTTAGACAGGGGCCCGGGGAGCCCCAGCATTTT. Translating gives CAISVRQGPGEPQHF.

The V and J genes are TRBV27 and TRBJ1-1, with a possible D match to TRBD1 (5 bases). V lost 8 bases, J lost 4 bases, and 14 bases lay in between. This CDR3 has 13 amino acids. Germline V gives CDR1 MNHEY, CDR2 SMNVEV (reference sequence). The CDR3 region is CASVGKRGTEAFF. CDR3 sequence (DNA): TGTGCCAGCGTCGGGAAAAGGGGCACTGAAGCTTTCTTT.